The 25 T cell receptor beta chains below were found in one sample sequenced in a study of regulatory dendritic cells for organ transplantation. These receptors have no identified antigens. Sorted T cells were CFSE-labeled and cultured 4 to 5 days with allogeneic regulatory or mature dendritic cells at 1:10. Clones were read by immunoSEQ multiplex PCR, and TCRdb kept only the in-frame ones, dropping some. The top ten clones hold 2.5% to 4% of a sample with 15,000 to 20,000 clones, roughly 80% of them seen once. Material: memory CD4+ T cells from blood cultured with regulatory dendritic cells. Specified subset: CD45RO+ memory T cells. Receptors were obtained from a human donor in good health.

J is TRBJ2-3 and V is TRBV7-6; D is undetermined. Germline V gene data show CDR1 as SGHVS and CDR2 as FNYEAQ. CDR3 length: 13 amino acids. The V and J ends lost 4 bases and 2 bases respectively, with 7 bases between them. The CDR3 is CASSSPPTDTQYF. The CDR3 coding sequence is TGTGCCAGCAGCTCCCCCCCCACAGATACGCAGTATTTT.

The chain is built from TRBV6-1 and TRBJ2-7; 10 bases match TRBD2. J lost 7 bases, V lost 4 bases, and 4 bases had no gene match. This CDR3 region has 13 residues. CDR1 MNHNS and CDR2 SASEGT come from the germline V gene. DNA of the CDR3: TGTGCCAGCAGTGCACGGACTAGCGGAGAGCAGTACTTC. Translation gives CASSARTSGEQYF.

This rearrangement joins TRBV18 to TRBJ1-1; the D gene is possibly TRBD1 (6 bases). The V and J ends lost 2 bases and 3 bases respectively, with 7 bases between them. This CDR3 is built from 13 residues. Germline V lookup: CDR1 KGHSH, CDR2 LQKENI. In DNA, the CDR3 is TGTGCCAGCTCACCAAGGGGGGACACTGAAGCTTTCTTT. The encoded protein is CASSPRGDTEAFF. The entire variable domain, with the rest obtained from reference TRBV18 and TRBJ1-1, is as follows: NAGVMQNPRHLVRRRGQEARLRCSPMKGHSHVYWYRQLPEEGLKFMVYLQKENIIDESGMPKERFSAEFPKEGPSILRIQQVVRGDSAAYFCASSPRGDTEAFFGQGTRLTVV.

The V gene is TRBV7-9, the J gene TRBJ1-1; tentative D call: TRBD1 (5 bases). Looked up from germline, CDR1 is SEHNR and CDR2 is FQNEAQ (reference sequence). V gave up 1 base and J gave up 8 bases, with 14 bases separating them. The length of the CDR3 is 14 residues. Here the CDR3 DNA reads TGTGCCAGCAGCTTAGAACCCCGGGACGGGGAAGCTTTCTTT. Its protein is CASSLEPRDGEAFF.

The chain links TRBV6-1 to TRBJ1-4, with TRBD1 as a possible D gene (6 bases). Germline CDR1 MNHNS, CDR2 SASEGT. The CDR3 extends over 18 amino acids. V lost 2 bases and J lost 5, with 21 bases in between. Here the CDR3 reads CASSEFIPNRANNEKLFF. The CDR3 DNA follows: TGTGCCAGCAGTGAATTTATACCGAACAGGGCAAACAATGAAAAACTGTTTTTT.

The sample holds a few counts of this clone. The V gene is TRBV28, the J gene TRBJ1-4; TRBD1 matches 7 bases. Germline V gene data show CDR1 as MDHEN and CDR2 as SYDVKM. The CDR3 extends over 16 amino acids. Trimming removed 4 bases from V and 5 bases from J; junction bases left unmatched: 10. The CDR3: CASSSTSPGQNEKLFF. The CDR3 region has the DNA TGTGCCAGCAGTTCCACCAGCCCGGGACAGAATGAAAAACTGTTTTTT.

This clone was seen a single time. This chain uses TRBV6-5 with TRBJ2-7, with D perhaps matching TRBD2 (6 bases). V was shortened by 2 bases and J by 0 bases, with 11 bases between the two germline ends. Germline CDR1 is MNHEY and CDR2 is SVGAGI. The CDR3 runs 15 residues. Written as DNA, the CDR3 is TGTGCCAGCAGTTACGGGGGACTCGGCTCCTACGAGCAGTACTTC. Amino acids: CASSYGGLGSYEQYF.

This chain links TRBV7-2 with TRBJ2-3; D is unresolved. Germline assignment: CDR1 SGHTA and CDR2 FQGNSA. This CDR3 region has 13 residues. Trimming pared 8 bases from V and 5 bases from J, leaving 14 bases between. CDR3 bases: TGTGCCAGCCGCGCATTTACCGTAGATACGCAGTATTTT. This gives the protein CASRAFTVDTQYF.

This clone counts as medium-sized (0.01 to 0.1%). The J gene is TRBJ1-1, the V gene TRBV18; 8 nucleotides align to TRBD1. CDR3 length: 15 residues. The germline V gene encodes CDR1 KGHSH and CDR2 LQKENI. With V trimmed by 5 bases and J by 0 bases, 5 bases remained unmatched. The DNA for the CDR3 is TGTGCCAGCTCATTCGGACAGGGCATGAACACTGAAGCTTTCTTT. This gives the protein CASSFGQGMNTEAFF.

This CDR3 is CAISDQGFSYEQYF. CDR3 nucleotide sequence: TGTGCCATCAGTGACCAGGGGTTCTCCTACGAGCAGTACTTC. The rearrangement joins TRBV10-3 to TRBJ2-7; a weak D match, TRBD1 (6 bases). The length of the CDR3 is 14 residues. Germline lookup yields CDR1 ENHRY and CDR2 SYGVKD. Trimming took off 3 bases at V and 0 bases at J, with 9 bases between the two ends.

This clone was counted a single time. At one end, the junction sequence differs from germline, possibly due to a read error. The chain joins TRBV7-7 to TRBJ1-6; D uncertain. The CDR3 sequence is 17 residues long. Germline CDR1 reads SSHAT; CDR2 reads FNYEAQ (reference sequence). The CDR3 bases are TGTGCTAGCAGCTTAGCTATCGGGCACTGGGAGGATTCACCCCTCCACTTT. This gives the protein CASSLAIGHWEDSPLHF. The entire variable domain, with the rest obtained from reference TRBV7-7 and TRBJ1-6, is as follows: GAGVSQSPRYKVTKRGQDVTLRCDPISSHATLYWYQQALGQGPEFLTYFNYEAQPDKSGLPSDRFSAERPEGSISTLTIQRTEQRDSAMYRCASSLAIGHWEDSPLHFGNGTRLTVT.

This clone appeared a few times. The chain uses TRBV7-6 and TRBJ1-3, with 7 bases that match TRBD1. The junction had 9 bases not matched to a gene; V was cut back by 5 bases and J by 8 bases. Germline loops: CDR1 SGHVS, CDR2 FNYEAQ. This CDR3 comprises 14 residues. The CDR3 spells CASSPDRAGDTIYF. In DNA, the CDR3 is TGTGCCAGCAGCCCCGACAGGGCCGGGGACACCATATATTTT. The variable domain in full, completed from reference TRBV7-6 and TRBJ1-3, reads GAGVSQSPRYKVTKRGQDVALRCDPISGHVSLYWYRQALGQGPEFLTYFNYEAQQDKSGLPNDRFSAERPEGSISTLTIQRTEQRDSAMYRCASSPDRAGDTIYFGEGSWLTVV.

This chain joins TRBV2 and TRBJ2-5, with D uncertain. Germline loops: CDR1 SNHLY, CDR2 FYNNEI. V was trimmed by 4 bases and J by 4 bases, leaving 7 bases between them. This CDR3 spans 12 amino acids. CDR3 DNA: TGTGCCAGCAGTGCTGGCACAGAGACCCAGTACTTC. It is translated as CASSAGTETQYF.

The rearrangement joins TRBV11-3 to TRBJ1-1; 8 bases map to TRBD1. The CDR3 consists of 13 residues. V lost 5 bases and J lost 3; bases outside the gene matches: 2. Germline lookup yields CDR1 SGHNT and CDR2 YENEEA. For the CDR3, the DNA is TGTGCCAGCAGCCCAGGGGGCTACACTGAAGCTTTCTTT. Protein product: CASSPGGYTEAFF. The complete variable domain, with remaining parts taken from reference TRBV11-3 and TRBJ1-1, reads EAGVVQSPRYKIIEKKQPVAFWCNPISGHNTLYWYLQNLGQGPELLIRYENEEAVDDSQLPKDRFSAERLKGVDSTLKIQPAELGDSAVYLCASSPGGYTEAFFGQGTRLTVV.

The V gene is TRBV7-9, the J gene TRBJ1-2; TRBD1 matches 7 bases. After removal of 1 base from V and 6 bases from J, the junction contained 2 bases not matched to a gene. Per the germline V gene, CDR1 is SEHNR and CDR2 is FQNEAQ (reference sequence). The CDR3 is 13 amino acids. CDR3 in DNA: TGTGCCAGCAGCTTAGGGGGGACAGATGGCTACACCTTC. It is translated as CASSLGGTDGYTF.

Points on this clone: At one end, the junction sequence differs from germline, possibly due to a read error. V gene TRBV19 combines with J gene TRBJ1-1; the D is unclear. The germline CDR1 and CDR2 sequences are LNHDA and SQIVND (reference sequence). The CDR3 has 13 amino acids. Here the CDR3 DNA reads TGTGCCAGTAGTATCCTTAGGAACGCTGAAGCTTTCTTT. Residues: CASSILRNAEAFF.

The chain carries TRBV2 and TRBJ1-5, with D unresolved. The V end lost 0 bases, the J end lost 3 bases, and 0 bases lay between the germline ends. The CDR3 spans 12 residues. Germline CDR1 SNHLY, CDR2 FYNNEI. CDR3 region: CASSEANQPQHF. The CDR3 region has the DNA TGTGCCAGCAGTGAAGCCAATCAGCCCCAGCATTTT.

The chain has TRBV7-6 and TRBJ1-4; D not resolved. Per the germline V gene, CDR1 is SGHVS and CDR2 is FNYEAQ. CDR3 size: 16 residues. The V gene lost 5 bases and the J gene lost 2 bases, with 15 bases spanning the gap. The CDR3 DNA reads TGTGCCAGCAGCCGTGGTGTTGGTGGGACTAATGAAAAACTGTTTTTT. Its protein is CASSRGVGGTNEKLFF.

The chain is built from TRBV2 and TRBJ2-2, with 7 positions matching TRBD1. V gave up 7 bases and J gave up 4 bases; unmatched junction bases: 6. CDR1 and CDR2 (germline): SNHLY, FYNNEI. The length of the CDR3 is 14 residues. The CDR3 nucleotides read TGTGCCAGCAAGGCAGACAGGGTCACCGGGGAGCTGTTTTTT. It translates to CASKADRVTGELFF.

This rearrangement joins TRBV30 to TRBJ2-1, with D possibly being TRBD1 (6 bases). The V end lost 3 bases, the J end lost 8 bases, and 11 bases lay between the germline ends. This CDR3 region has 12 residues. Germline assignment: CDR1 GTSNPN and CDR2 SVGIG (reference sequence). For the CDR3, the DNA is TGTGCCTGGAGCCCAGGGGTGGATGAGCAGTTCTTC. Amino acids: CAWSPGVDEQFF.

The rearrangement uses TRBV7-2 and TRBJ1-2; D not resolved. Between the trimmed V and J ends, which lost 5 bases and 4 bases, there was a span of 14 bases. The germline V gene has CDR1 SGHTA and CDR2 FQGNSA. The CDR3 consists of 14 residues. The CDR3 DNA sequence: TGTGCCAGCAGCCCAGGTCGCCAGTTCTATGGCTACACCTTC. It specifies CASSPGRQFYGYTF.

This clone came up once. V and J are TRBV7-3 and TRBJ2-3, with unresolved D. Trimming took off 4 bases at V and 2 bases at J, with 7 bases between the two ends. Germline V lookup: CDR1 SGHTA, CDR2 FQGTGA. There are 13 residues in the CDR3. Written as DNA, the CDR3 is TGTGCCAGCAGCTCCCCAAACACAGATACGCAGTATTTT. Encoded protein: CASSSPNTDTQYF.

This clone appeared once. V and J are TRBV29-1 and TRBJ2-3, with 13 positions matching TRBD2. Germline CDR1 and CDR2: SQVTM and ANQGSEA. The CDR3 contains 14 residues. Unmatched junction bases numbered 10, after V lost 8 bases and J lost 8 bases. The CDR3 DNA reads as TGCAGCCACGGAACTAGCGGGGGGGCGCGTACGCAGTATTTT. It is translated as CSHGTSGGARTQYF.

The rearrangement uses TRBV7-9 and TRBJ2-6, with a tentative D call TRBD1 (7 bases). This CDR3 has 16 amino acids. Germline V gives CDR1 SEHNR, CDR2 FQNEAQ (reference sequence). V shed 10 bases and J shed 0 bases, with 16 bases lying between them. CDR3 coding DNA: TGTGCCACTCTTCAGGGGGGCCACTCTGGGGCCAACGTCCTGACTTTC. This encodes CATLQGGHSGANVLTF.

This clone was counted a single time. This chain uses TRBV2 with TRBJ2-6; possibly TRBD1 for D (6 bases). The CDR3 length is 15 residues. CDR1 and CDR2 (germline): SNHLY, FYNNEI. V dropped 7 bases and J dropped 0 bases, with 10 bases sitting between them. Here the CDR3 reads CASKDRYSGANVLTF. In nucleotides, the CDR3 is TGTGCCAGCAAGGACAGATACTCTGGGGCCAACGTCCTGACTTTC.